The rows below give T cell receptor beta chains drawn from one sample of a study of T-cell reconstitution after alpha-beta-depleted transplantation in children. TCRdb redid the calling of the PCR reads with MiXCR, one entry per CDR3 protein. The sample lists 250,000 to 300,000 distinct CDR3 sequences; roughly 8.2% were seen once. Specimen: peripheral blood, collected 360 days after TCRalphabeta/CD19-depleted stem cell transplant. The origin of the receptors is a female patient younger than 10 who had a stem cell transplant for Fanconi anemia, so the T cells may come from the graft donor. The conserved cysteine and the conserved F or W are not part of the CDR3 here. D genes are given only for firm matches.

cdr3_aa,j_call,d_call,v_call
ASSGQGSNEQF,TRBJ2-1,TRBD1,TRBV7-2
AISTGSGTEAF,TRBJ1-1,.,TRBV10-3
ASSSGLDTGELF,TRBJ2-2,TRBD2,TRBV28
ASSLVVANTGELF,TRBJ2-2,.,TRBV7-2
ATTGTANTGELF,TRBJ2-2,TRBD1,TRBV24-1
ASSQVPGTQLNTEAF,TRBJ1-1,.,TRBV4-1
ASSLEYGVYEQY,TRBJ2-7,.,TRBV5-6
ASLVNTEAF,TRBJ1-1,.,TRBV5-5
SARGSREQY,TRBJ2-7,.,TRBV20-1
ASIPVGGFNYGYT,TRBJ1-2,.,TRBV6-2/TRBV6-3
ASSPERGLNTEAF,TRBJ1-1,TRBD1,TRBV7-9
ASSGVDRNYGYT,TRBJ1-2,.,TRBV19
SAVEGNSNQPQH,TRBJ1-5,.,TRBV20-1
ASRWGRYSEAF,TRBJ1-1,.,TRBV6-5
ASSLAEPRTAF,TRBJ1-1,.,TRBV5-1
ASSRELPGQGAGEQF,TRBJ2-1,TRBD1,TRBV14
ASSLSPPTQH,TRBJ1-5,.,TRBV28
ASSLAQSGGPRGEQF,TRBJ2-1,.,TRBV5-1
ASSPQGRSTDTQY,TRBJ2-3,.,TRBV25-1
ASNGDGRGVAF,TRBJ1-1,.,TRBV6-5
SALSGYGNTIY,TRBJ1-3,.,TRBV20-1
ASSLTALSEYEQY,TRBJ2-7,.,TRBV4-2
ASSQPPGGNYNEQF,TRBJ2-1,.,TRBV12-3/TRBV12-4